This entry lists 4 T cell receptor beta chains sequenced from one sample in a study of cytomegalovirus exposure and HLA in healthy donors. A multiplex PCR was run with 60 Vbeta primers and 13 Jbeta primers. Some clones are missing from TCRdb's copy, which holds only in-frame ones; the method was immunoSEQ multiplex PCR. The data show 150,000 to 200,000 clones, roughly 80% seen once. Sample: PBMCs. The source is a man aged 18 to 35 in good health and CMV-seropositive.

The chain combines TRBV6-6 with TRBJ1-2, with 7 bases lining up with TRBD1. The CDR3 runs 11 residues. The V and J ends lost 6 bases and 5 bases, in that order; junction bases with no gene match: 0. Germline CDR1 and CDR2: MNHNY and SVGAGI (reference sequence). The CDR3 DNA follows: TGTGCCAGCAGGACAGGGTATGGCTACACCTTC. Protein: CASRTGYGYTF.

V usage is TRBV7-9 and J usage is TRBJ2-4, with 7 bases aligning to TRBD1. Germline V gene data show CDR1 as SEHNR and CDR2 as FQNEAQ (reference sequence). Unmatched junction bases numbered 2, after V lost 0 bases and J lost 3 bases. The CDR3 runs to 15 residues. The DNA for the CDR3 is TGTGCCAGCAGCTTAGCACAGGGGCTCAAAAACATTCAGTACTTC. This encodes CASSLAQGLKNIQYF.

J is TRBJ1-2 and V is TRBV10-1; TRBD1 agrees at 7 bases. After removal of 6 bases from V and 4 bases from J, the junction contained 14 bases not matched to a gene. Per germline, CDR1 WNHNN and CDR2 SYGVQD (reference sequence). The CDR3 contains 16 residues. CDR3 sequence (DNA): TGCGCCAGCAGGAAGGAAAAGACAGGGTCTAGCTATGGCTACACCTTC. It specifies CASRKEKTGSSYGYTF.

The chain recombines TRBV4-1 with TRBJ1-5; TRBD1 is a possible D gene (5 bases). CDR3 length: 15 amino acids. With 3 bases removed from V and 3 bases from J, the gap between germline ends came to 12 bases. Germline CDR1 is MGHRA and CDR2 is YSYEKL. In nucleotides, the CDR3 is TGCGCCAGCAGCCAGACACAGGTTCCCAATCAGCCCCAGCATTTT. It codes for CASSQTQVPNQPQHF.